A single sample is the source of the 23 T cell receptor beta chains below, sequenced in a study of tissue T cells after allogeneic stem cell transplantation. Profiling relied on immunoSEQ multiplex PCR, and the TCRdb table lists in-frame clones only, not all of them. The sample includes more than 7,000 clones, 45% to 65% seen only once; the top ten take 4% to 5.5%. Time point given: mouse harvest day 7 after allogeneic transplant. Each mouse received 10^7 T-cell-depleted marrow cells plus 10^6 splenic CD5+ T cells by tail vein. The sample was gut tissue. The receptors stem from a female BALB/c mouse given C57BL/6 T cells with graft-versus-host disease after an allogeneic hematopoietic cell transplant.

About this clone itself: Mouse names are used for the genes. The read finishes 1 residue shy of the CDR3 end, and the germline J gene is used to complete it. The rearrangement joins TRBV13-2 to TRBJ2-5; unclear D gene. Germline values: CDR1 NNHNN, CDR2 SYGAGS (reference sequence). The CDR3 consists of 13 residues. Trimming shortened V by 1 base and J by 0 bases, and 3 bases separated the two germline ends. The CDR3 bases that were read are TGTGCCAGCGGTGATCCAAACCAAGACACCCAGTAC. Its translation is CASGDPNQDTQY. The whole CDR3 sequence reads CASGDPNQDTQYF.

Regarding this clone: Gene names follow the mouse nomenclature. The CDR3 end falls 1 residue outside the read, so it is completed with the germline J gene. V usage is TRBV20 and J usage is TRBJ2-5; 8 bases are a match to TRBD1. The CDR3 sequence is 13 residues long. Unmatched junction bases numbered 1, after V lost 1 base and J lost 4 bases. CDR1 and CDR2 (germline): GFQATS, STVNSAI. This chain's CDR3 is CGARGDRKDTQYF. CDR3 bases read: TGTGGTGCTAGGGGGGACAGGAAAGACACCCAGTAC.

This clone was detected a few times. Each gene name is a mouse one. The missing CDR3 end, 1 residue past where the read stops, is filled in from the germline J gene. This chain joins TRBV15 and TRBJ1-4; no clear D gene. V gave up 1 base and J gave up 1 base, with 7 bases separating them. Per the germline V gene, CDR1 is SGHND and CDR2 is FRSKSL. The CDR3 is made up of 15 amino acids. The CDR3 DNA, read in part, is TGTGCCAGCAGTTTAGGACAATCTTCCAACGAAAGATTATTT. Protein sequence: CASSLGQSSNERLF. The complete CDR3 sequence is CASSLGQSSNERLFF.

With regard to this clone: Gene names refer to mouse genes. The read comes to an end 1 residue before the CDR3 does, leaving the germline J gene to fill in the end. The chain links TRBV3 to TRBJ2-4, with 10 bases that match TRBD2. Trimming took 3 bases from V and 0 from J; bases not matched to a gene: 6. This CDR3 is built from 17 residues. Germline assignment: CDR1 SNHLY and CDR2 FYNGKV (reference sequence). CDR3 DNA (partial): TGTGCCAGCAGCTTTGGAGGACTGGGGGTTAGTCAAAACACCTTGTAC. Encoded protein: CASSFGGLGVSQNTLY. The entire CDR3 reads CASSFGGLGVSQNTLYF.

In regard to this clone: Mouse gene names apply. The read terminates 1 residue before the CDR3 end, so the remaining end is supplied by the germline J gene. The rearrangement links TRBV14 to TRBJ2-7; 8 bases align to TRBD2. From germline, CDR1 is SGHDT and CDR2 FRDEAV. Germline trimming cut 2 bases from V and 2 bases from J; bases unmatched to any gene: 3. The CDR3 runs to 14 residues. The sequenced part of the CDR3 DNA is TGTGCCAGCAGTTTAGGGGGGGCTCCCTATGAACAGTAC. It codes for CASSLGGAPYEQY. From start to end, the CDR3 is CASSLGGAPYEQYF.

Worth noting for this clone: Gene and germline names: mouse. The CDR3 end falls 1 residue outside the read, so it is completed with the germline J gene. This sequence joins TRBV4 and TRBJ1-2, with a weak D call TRBD1 (5 bases). Germline lookup yields CDR1 LGHDT and CDR2 YNNKQL (reference sequence). This CDR3 spans 14 amino acids. Trimming took 5 bases from V and 0 from J, leaving 10 bases between them. CDR3 in amino acids: CASSPRGANSDYTF. The sequenced part of the CDR3 DNA is TGTGCCAGCAGCCCCCGAGGGGCAAACTCCGACTACACC. The whole variable domain, filled in from reference TRBV4 and TRBJ1-2, reads ETAVFQTPNYHVTQVGNEVSFNCKQTLGHDTMYWYKQDSKKLLKIMFSYNNKQLIVNETVPRRFSPQSSDKAHLNLRIKSVEPEDSAVYLCASSPRGANSDYTFGSGTRLLVI.

Note on this clone: Any gene name here is a mouse gene name. The read falls 1 residue short of the CDR3 end, and the missing part is taken from the germline J gene. This chain links TRBV26 with TRBJ2-7, with unresolved D. The CDR3 runs to 13 residues. Trimming cost V 6 bases and J 0 bases, with 9 bases left between them. Germline values: CDR1 KGHPV, CDR2 FQNQEV (reference sequence). The sequenced CDR3 bases are TGTGCCAGCAGCCCACAAAGCTCCTATGAACAGTAC. It yields the protein CASSPQSSYEQY. The full CDR3 protein reads CASSPQSSYEQYF.

For this clone: Mouse gene names apply. The sequenced fragment ends 1 residue before the CDR3 boundary, so the rest is inferred from the germline J gene. The genes are TRBV3 and TRBJ2-4; D ambiguous. The CDR3 length is 14 residues. Germline V CDR1 and CDR2: SNHLY, FYNGKV (reference sequence). Trimming removed 5 bases at V and 0 bases at J, with 9 bases between. CDR3 amino acids: CASSPTPSQNTLYF. CDR3 DNA, as far as it was read: TGTGCCAGCAGCCCAACACCTAGTCAAAACACCTTGTAC.

A remark on this clone: Mouse gene names apply. Read sequence stops 1 residue before the CDR3 end, and the germline J gene provides the missing end. The gene calls are TRBV26 and TRBJ1-1, with D possibly matching TRBD1 (6 bases). Per the germline V gene, CDR1 is KGHPV and CDR2 is FQNQEV (reference sequence). Trimming cost V 4 bases and J 1 base, with 7 bases left between them. The CDR3 spans 13 residues. The covered CDR3 bases are TGTGCCAGCAGTCCACAGGGAAACACAGAAGTCTTC. This sequence encodes CASSPQGNTEVF. The full CDR3 protein is CASSPQGNTEVFF.

This clone was counted a few times. Gene labels here are mouse ones. The CDR3 goes on 1 residue after the read ends, and that part is filled in from the germline J gene. The chain couples TRBV13-2 to TRBJ2-3, with D possibly TRBD1 on 7 matching bases. Per germline, CDR1 NNHNN and CDR2 SYGAGS (reference sequence). There are 15 residues in the CDR3. The V and J ends lost 1 base and 0 bases respectively, with 9 bases between them. The CDR3 reads CASGDRGLSAETLYF. CDR3 bases read: TGTGCCAGCGGTGATAGGGGGCTTAGTGCAGAAACGCTGTAT.

Note on this clone: All gene names here are mouse names. The sequenced fragment ends 1 residue before the CDR3 boundary, so the rest is inferred from the germline J gene. The chain joins TRBV26 to TRBJ2-7, with D possibly matching TRBD1 (6 bases). CDR1 is KGHPV and CDR2 is FQNQEV in the germline V gene (reference sequence). The CDR3 spans 13 residues. Trimming took 0 bases from V and 3 from J, leaving 6 bases between them. CDR3 sequence reads: CASSLSRGYEQYF. The sequenced part of the CDR3 DNA is TGTGCCAGCAGTCTGTCCAGGGGCTATGAACAGTAC.

Comment on this clone: The genes and germline here are from mouse. The read ends 1 residue before the CDR3 terminus; that terminus is restored from the germline J gene. The chain combines TRBV1 with TRBJ2-5; 9 bases are shared with TRBD2. The V gene's germline CDR1 is NSQYPW and CDR2 LRSPGD (reference sequence). The CDR3 has 14 residues. V was clipped by 5 bases and J by 6 bases; unmatched bases: 6. CDR3 sequence reads: CTCSSWGGADTQYF. CDR3 DNA, as far as it was read: TGCACCTGCAGTTCATGGGGGGGCGCCGACACCCAGTAC.

This clone appeared once. The genes and germline here are from mouse. The read terminates 1 residue ahead of where the CDR3 ends, so the germline J gene completes it. V gene TRBV13-1 combines with J gene TRBJ1-2; TRBD1 matches at 8 bases. Germline CDR1 reads NSHNY; CDR2 reads SYGAGN. This CDR3 has 14 residues. The V and J ends lost 2 bases and 3 bases, in that order; junction bases with no gene match: 3. The CDR3 spells CASSDRGRDSDYTF. CDR3 DNA, as far as it was read: TGTGCCAGCAGTGACAGGGGGCGCGACTCCGACTACACC.

Remarks on this clone: Gene names are the mouse ones. Read sequence stops 1 residue before the CDR3 end, and the germline J gene provides the missing end. The rearrangement links TRBV26 to TRBJ2-5, with 8 bases lining up with TRBD2. Germline values: CDR1 KGHPV, CDR2 FQNQEV (reference sequence). The V segment lost 6 bases and the J segment 1 base; nucleotides outside the gene matches: 3. The CDR3 consists of 14 residues. The sequenced part of the CDR3 DNA is TGTGCCAGCAGCCACTGGGGGTACCAAGACACCCAGTAC. Translation gives CASSHWGYQDTQY. The full CDR3 reads CASSHWGYQDTQYF. The variable domain in full, completed from reference TRBV26 and TRBJ2-5, reads NSKVIQTPRYLVKGQGQKAKMRCIPEKGHPVVFWYQQNKNNEFKFLINFQNQEVLQQIDMTEKRFSAECPSNSPCSLEIQSSEAGDSALYLCASSHWGYQDTQYFGPGTRLLVL.

Concerning this clone itself: Genes here carry mouse names. The read terminates 1 residue before the CDR3 end, so the remaining end is supplied by the germline J gene. The rearrangement uses TRBV26 and TRBJ1-1; unclear D gene. Germline V gene data show CDR1 as KGHPV and CDR2 as FQNQEV (reference sequence). CDR3 length equals 14 residues. Trimming took 2 bases from V and 0 from J, leaving 7 bases between them. The CDR3 reads CASSLGPANTEVFF. The part of the CDR3 DNA that was read is TGTGCCAGCAGTCTGGGTCCTGCAAACACAGAAGTCTTC. The variable domain in full, with the rest retrieved from reference TRBV26 and TRBJ1-1, is NSKVIQTPRYLVKGQGQKAKMRCIPEKGHPVVFWYQQNKNNEFKFLINFQNQEVLQQIDMTEKRFSAECPSNSPCSLEIQSSEAGDSALYLCASSLGPANTEVFFGKGTRLTVV.

Points on this clone: Gene and germline names: mouse. The read ends 1 residue shy of where the CDR3 ends; the end is completed using the germline J gene. V is TRBV1 and J is TRBJ2-2, with 9 nucleotides matching TRBD1. Trimming at V came to 3 bases and at J to 3 bases, leaving 2 bases not matched to a gene. Germline values: CDR1 NSQYPW, CDR2 LRSPGD (reference sequence). The CDR3 runs to 15 residues. CDR3 bases read: TGCACCTGCAGTGCGACAGGGGGAGACACCGGGCAGCTCTAC. Protein: CTCSATGGDTGQLY. From start to end, the CDR3 is CTCSATGGDTGQLYF.

This clone was picked up a small number of times. Gene names denote mouse genes. The read halts 1 residue ahead of the CDR3 end, with the missing end drawn from the germline J gene. V is TRBV26 and J is TRBJ1-1; 7 bases are shared with TRBD1. Germline trimming cut 6 bases from V and 4 bases from J; bases unmatched to any gene: 5. CDR3 length: 13 residues. CDR1 KGHPV and CDR2 FQNQEV come from the germline V gene (reference sequence). CDR3 DNA (partial): TGTGCCAGCAGGGGGACAGAGGGCACAGAAGTCTTC. Translating gives CASRGTEGTEVF. The complete CDR3 reads CASRGTEGTEVFF.

This clone occurred a few times. Any gene name here is a mouse gene name. The read ends 1 residue shy of where the CDR3 ends; the end is completed using the germline J gene. This chain connects TRBV26 to TRBJ2-1; 12 bases map to TRBD2. The J segment lost 1 base and the V segment lost 6 bases, leaving 4 bases of the junction unmatched. Looked up from germline, CDR1 is KGHPV and CDR2 is FQNQEV (reference sequence). The CDR3 is made up of 16 amino acids. The DNA read from the CDR3 is TGTGCCAGCAGGTCGGACTGGGGGGGAAACTATGCTGAGCAGTTC. This gives the protein CASRSDWGGNYAEQF. The whole CDR3 is CASRSDWGGNYAEQFF.

About this clone: The gene names here belong to mouse. The read terminates 1 residue before the CDR3 end, so the remaining end is supplied by the germline J gene. The rearrangement links TRBV1 to TRBJ2-4; 8 bases map to TRBD2. The V gene's germline CDR1 is NSQYPW and CDR2 LRSPGD (reference sequence). V lost 1 base and J lost 1; bases outside the gene matches: 4. The CDR3 is made up of 16 amino acids. CDR3 region: CTCSAGGGRGQNTLYF. CDR3 bases read: TGCACCTGCAGTGCAGGGGGGGGGCGCGGTCAAAACACCTTGTAC.

A word on this clone: Gene names and germline match the mouse. Sequencing ends 1 residue short of the CDR3 end; the germline J gene provides the rest. The chain carries TRBV26 and TRBJ1-3, with a weak D call TRBD1 (6 bases). The V end was cut by 1 base, the J end by 4 bases, with 11 bases between. In germline, CDR1 is KGHPV, CDR2 FQNQEV (reference sequence). CDR3 length: 15 amino acids. The CDR3 DNA, read in part, is TGTGCCAGCAGTCTGTTGACAGGATCGGGAAATACGCTCTAT. This gives the protein CASSLLTGSGNTLY. The CDR3 in full is CASSLLTGSGNTLYF. Supplemented by reference TRBV26 and TRBJ1-3, the full variable domain reads NSKVIQTPRYLVKGQGQKAKMRCIPEKGHPVVFWYQQNKNNEFKFLINFQNQEVLQQIDMTEKRFSAECPSNSPCSLEIQSSEAGDSALYLCASSLLTGSGNTLYFGEGSRLIVV.

Comments on this clone: Gene names refer to mouse genes. The sequenced fragment ends 1 residue before the CDR3 boundary, so the rest is inferred from the germline J gene. The V and J genes are TRBV23 and TRBJ2-4; no check of the table's D call, TRBD2, against the DNA was made. Germline V gene lookup returns CDR1 KGHTA and CDR2 FQNQQP. The CDR3 length is 16 residues. The sequenced part of the CDR3 DNA is TGCTCCAGCAGTCAATCAGACTGGGGGGATCAAAACACCTTGTAC. It translates to CSSSQSDWGDQNTLY. From start to end, the CDR3 is CSSSQSDWGDQNTLYF.

The count of this clone is one. The germline and genes are mouse ones. The sequenced CDR3 bases are TGTGCCAGCAGTCTGACAGGGGGGTCTTCTGGAAATACGCTCTAT. Protein: CASSLTGGSSGNTLY. In full, the CDR3 is CASSLTGGSSGNTLYF. The chain is built from TRBV26 and TRBJ1-3; 8 nucleotides agree with TRBD1. Coverage ceases 1 residue before the CDR3 finishes, and the germline J gene fills in the end. Looked up from germline, CDR1 is KGHPV and CDR2 is FQNQEV (reference sequence). After removal of 2 bases from V and 0 bases from J, the junction contained 3 bases not matched to a gene. There are 16 residues in the CDR3.

On this clone itself: The germline and genes are mouse ones. The CDR3 is cut off 1 residue early in the read; its end comes from the germline J gene. The rearrangement links TRBV26 to TRBJ2-7; the match to TRBD2 covers 8 bases. V lost 3 bases to trimming and J lost 4 bases; unmatched junction nucleotides: 2. The CDR3 is made up of 13 amino acids. Germline-derived CDR1 and CDR2 are KGHPV and FQNQEV (reference sequence). The CDR3 is CASSLTGGYEQYF. The sequenced part of the CDR3 DNA is TGTGCCAGCAGTCTAACTGGGGGTTATGAACAGTAC.